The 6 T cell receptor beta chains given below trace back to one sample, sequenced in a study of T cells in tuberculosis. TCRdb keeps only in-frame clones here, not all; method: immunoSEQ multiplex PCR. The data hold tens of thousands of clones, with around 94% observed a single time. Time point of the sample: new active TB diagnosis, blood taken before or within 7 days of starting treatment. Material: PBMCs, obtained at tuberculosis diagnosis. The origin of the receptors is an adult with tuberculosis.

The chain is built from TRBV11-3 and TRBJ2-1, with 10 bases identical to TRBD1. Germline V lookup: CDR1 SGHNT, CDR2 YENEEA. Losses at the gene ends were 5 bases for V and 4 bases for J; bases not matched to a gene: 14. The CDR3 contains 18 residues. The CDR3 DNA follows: TGTGCCAGCAGCCCGACTGGGACAGGGGCGTCTAGATACAATGAGCAGTTCTTC. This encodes CASSPTGTGASRYNEQFF.

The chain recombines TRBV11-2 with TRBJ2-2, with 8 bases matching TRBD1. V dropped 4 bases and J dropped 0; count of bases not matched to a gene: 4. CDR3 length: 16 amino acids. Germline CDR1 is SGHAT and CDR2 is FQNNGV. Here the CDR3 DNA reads TGTGCCAGCAGCTGGGGGACAGGCTCGAACACCGGGGAGCTGTTTTTT. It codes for CASSWGTGSNTGELFF.

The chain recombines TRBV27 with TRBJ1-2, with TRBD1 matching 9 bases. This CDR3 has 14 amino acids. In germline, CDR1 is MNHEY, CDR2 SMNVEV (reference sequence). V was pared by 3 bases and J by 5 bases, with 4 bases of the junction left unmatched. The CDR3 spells CASSLTGGRYGYTF. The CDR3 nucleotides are TGTGCCAGCAGTTTGACAGGGGGGAGATATGGCTACACCTTC.

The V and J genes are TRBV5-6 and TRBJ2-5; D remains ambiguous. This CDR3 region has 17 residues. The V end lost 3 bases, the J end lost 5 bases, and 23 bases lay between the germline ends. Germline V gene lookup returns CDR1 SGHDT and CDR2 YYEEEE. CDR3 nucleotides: TGTGCCAGCAGCTCACTAAGACGGCTGTCGTCGCTTGAGACCCAGTACTTC. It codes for CASSSLRRLSSLETQYF.

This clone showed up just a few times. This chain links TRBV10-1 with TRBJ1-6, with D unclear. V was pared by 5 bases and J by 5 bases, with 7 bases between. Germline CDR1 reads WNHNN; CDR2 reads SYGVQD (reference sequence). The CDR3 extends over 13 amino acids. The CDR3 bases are TGCGCCAGCAGTAGTAGAAATAATTCACCCCTCCACTTT. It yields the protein CASSSRNNSPLHF.

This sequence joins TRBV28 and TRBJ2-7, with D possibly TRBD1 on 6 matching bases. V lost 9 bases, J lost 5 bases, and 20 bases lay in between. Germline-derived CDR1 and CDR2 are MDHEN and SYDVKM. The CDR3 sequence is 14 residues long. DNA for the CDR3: TGTGCCAGTACGTCCCCAGGGGAGATTGACGAGCAGTACTTC. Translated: CASTSPGEIDEQYF.